Following are 5 T cell receptor beta chains from one sample sequenced in a study of blood T cell repertoires in COVID-19. Profiling relied on immunoSEQ multiplex PCR, and the TCRdb table lists in-frame clones only, not all of them. Altogether about 210,000 clones are present, roughly 82% being singletons, with the ten largest covering approximately 12%. Sequenced: peripheral blood. All receptors derive from a woman in her forties with acute or convalescent COVID-19.

This clone came up once. Different DNA sequences within this sample yield the same CDR3. The rearrangement uses TRBV19 and TRBJ1-4; 7 positions match TRBD1. J lost 0 bases, V lost 3 bases, and 4 bases had no gene match. The CDR3 is 16 residues long. Germline V lookup: CDR1 LNHDA, CDR2 SQIVND (reference sequence). CDR3 DNA: TGTGCCAGTAGTATTGGGCAGGGGGCAACTAATGAAAAACTGTTTTTT. Protein sequence: CASSIGQGATNEKLFF. The full variable domain, in which reference TRBV19 and TRBJ1-4 provide the parts outside the CDR3, is DGGITQSPKYLFRKEGQNVTLSCEQNLNHDAMYWYRQDPGQGLRLIYYSQIVNDFQKGDIAEGYSVSREKKESFPLTVTSAQKNPTAFYLCASSIGQGATNEKLFFGSGTQLSVL.

The CDR3 protein is CAWSLTLTGGEPQHF. Here the CDR3 DNA reads TGTGCCTGGAGTCTAACACTCACAGGGGGCGAGCCCCAGCATTTT. This sequence joins TRBV30 and TRBJ1-5, with 9 bases fitting TRBD1. This CDR3 is built from 15 residues. The germline CDR1 and CDR2 sequences are GTSNPN and SVGIG (reference sequence). J lost 8 bases, V lost 2 bases, and 10 bases had no gene match.

J is TRBJ1-2 and V is TRBV10-3, with D perhaps matching TRBD1 (5 bases). Trimming stripped 7 bases from V and 8 bases from J, with 20 bases between. Germline CDR1 is ENHRY and CDR2 is SYGVKD. This CDR3 is built from 14 residues. CDR3 region: CAITPGGEADGYTF. The DNA for the CDR3 is TGTGCCATCACCCCGGGAGGGGAGGCGGACGGCTACACCTTC.

V gene TRBV5-4 combines with J gene TRBJ2-1, with a possible D match to TRBD2 (5 bases). Looked up from germline, CDR1 is SGHNT and CDR2 is YYREEE (reference sequence). This CDR3 contains 12 residues. The V and J ends lost 1 base and 9 bases respectively, with 8 bases between them. The CDR3 nucleotides are TGTGCCAGCAGCTTGTCTGCGGGTGAGCAGTTCTTC. It codes for CASSLSAGEQFF.

The V call is TRBV5-5, the J call TRBJ1-2; TRBD1 matches 11 bases. CDR3 length equals 16 residues. Germline lookup yields CDR1 SGHKS and CDR2 YYEKEE (reference sequence). The V segment lost 0 bases and the J segment 2 bases; nucleotides outside the gene matches: 3. CDR3 DNA: TGTGCCAGCAGCTTGGCGGACAGGGGGCGGAACTATGGCTACACCTTC. It specifies CASSLADRGRNYGYTF.